This T cell receptor (beta chain) was found in a study of PD-1 blockade in mismatch repair-deficient tumors. The method was immunoSEQ multiplex PCR; TCRdb's version includes in-frame clones alone and lacks a portion of them. The sample yields about 38,000 clones, approximately 84% seen once. V dropped 6 bases and J dropped 3 bases, with 15 bases sitting between them. There are 14 residues in the CDR3. The germline V gene has CDR1 LNHDA and CDR2 SQIVND (reference sequence). J is TRBJ2-7 and V is TRBV19; D may be TRBD2 (5 bases). The sequence came from an adult with mismatch repair-deficient cancer. This material consisted of peripheral blood, taken roughly 75 weeks after starting pembrolizumab. The CDR3 coding sequence is TGTGCCAGTAGCCCCTCGTACGGGAACTACGAGCAGTACTTC. Encoded protein: CASSPSYGNYEQYF.